A selection of T cell receptor beta chains follows, all from one sample in a study of blood T cell repertoires in COVID-19. Libraries were prepared by immunoSEQ multiplex PCR; TCRdb keeps only in-frame clonotypes and omits some of them. The table has under 140,000 clones, 82% seen once. The specimen was peripheral blood. The receptor set was obtained from a woman aged 60-70 years with acute or convalescent COVID-19. The CDR3 runs from the conserved cysteine through the conserved F or W. Each record gives: J gene, V gene, clone size, CDR3 protein. Clone size appears in some rows only: once, few, many, or a class for an expanded clone.

>TRBJ2-7|TRBV4-1|-
CASSQARDRDEQYF
>TRBJ1-5|TRBV10-3|once
CAISDREGQPQHF
>TRBJ1-2|TRBV7-9|-
CASSRVAEDVRGYTF
>TRBJ1-5|TRBV2|-
CASSARGRDYPQHF
>TRBJ2-5|TRBV7-9|-
CASSVARRSGGAQETQYF
>TRBJ2-7|TRBV7-2|-
CASSLDSAAYEQYF
>TRBJ1-4|TRBV7-8|-
CASSPKGSSREKLFF
>TRBJ2-3|TRBV7-2|-
CASSLDYGATQYF
>TRBJ2-1|TRBV5-4|-
CASSLGRGVYNEQFF
>TRBJ1-3|TRBV30|-
CAWSPGSAGNTIYF
>TRBJ1-2|TRBV11-3|few
CASSLDDVGRDTF
>TRBJ2-3|TRBV5-1|-
CASSPRQGTDTQYF
>TRBJ1-5|TRBV19|-
CATRDRGSGSNQPQHF
>TRBJ2-1|TRBV15|once
CATSRALSNEQFF
>TRBJ2-2|TRBV7-2|-
CASSLILETGELFF
>TRBJ2-3|TRBV7-7|-
CASSLVGTHTDTQYF
>TRBJ2-2|TRBV2|-
CASRPDRVGTGELFF
>TRBJ2-5|TRBV3-1/TRBV3-2|once
CASSQRGLETQYF
>TRBJ1-1|TRBV7-3|-
CASSLKGGAQGTEAFF
>TRBJ2-2|TRBV6-6|-
CASSWDSNTGELFF
>TRBJ2-2|TRBV7-2|-
CASSALGGAVNTGELFF
>TRBJ1-2|TRBV21-1|-
CASSNSPVSSGRPYYGYTF
>TRBJ2-5|TRBV2|-
CASSDLPGGGRETQYF
>TRBJ2-5|TRBV11-2|once
CASSLEWAGGAQETQYF
>TRBJ1-5|TRBV28|-
CATLLRGAGNQPQHF
>TRBJ2-2|TRBV11-1|-
CASSNDGTGSGELFF
>TRBJ1-1|TRBV6-2/TRBV6-3|-
CASSYSVRKLNTEAFF
>TRBJ2-7|TRBV6-2/TRBV6-3|-
CASSSPQGSLYEQYF
>TRBJ1-5|TRBV2|few
CASSELRTEHQPQHF
>TRBJ1-6|TRBV12-3/TRBV12-4|-
CASSLGGGPLHF
>TRBJ2-2|TRBV6-6|-
CASSSDITGELFF
>TRBJ1-2|TRBV6-5|-
CASKETGAYGYTF
>TRBJ2-3|TRBV7-2|-
CASSLGLAGGQGTQYF
>TRBJ2-1|TRBV4-3|many
CASSQSRAGLNNEQFF
>TRBJ1-2|TRBV28|-
CASSLYDRDTLRHGYTF
>TRBJ2-7|TRBV7-9|-
CASSARGYEQYF
>TRBJ2-5|TRBV5-8|-
CASSLRQGGKTQYF
>TRBJ2-5|TRBV6-2/TRBV6-3|once
CASSGGTSGLYQETQYF
>TRBJ1-2|TRBV2|-
CASSDITNYGYTF
>TRBJ2-7|TRBV7-2|-
CASSLGGLANEQYF
>TRBJ2-1|TRBV15|once
CATSREANNEQFF
>TRBJ2-6|TRBV24-1|-
CATSDTDRAGDGANVLTF
>TRBJ2-1|TRBV5-1|-
CASLGTGLGVPYNEQFF
>TRBJ1-2|TRBV2|-
CASERVDYGYTF
>TRBJ1-2|TRBV7-9|-
CASSAPTGTGDYGYTF
>TRBJ1-2|TRBV12-3/TRBV12-4|-
CASKGVQRGYTF
>TRBJ2-2|TRBV6-4|once
CASSVSGGNTGELFF